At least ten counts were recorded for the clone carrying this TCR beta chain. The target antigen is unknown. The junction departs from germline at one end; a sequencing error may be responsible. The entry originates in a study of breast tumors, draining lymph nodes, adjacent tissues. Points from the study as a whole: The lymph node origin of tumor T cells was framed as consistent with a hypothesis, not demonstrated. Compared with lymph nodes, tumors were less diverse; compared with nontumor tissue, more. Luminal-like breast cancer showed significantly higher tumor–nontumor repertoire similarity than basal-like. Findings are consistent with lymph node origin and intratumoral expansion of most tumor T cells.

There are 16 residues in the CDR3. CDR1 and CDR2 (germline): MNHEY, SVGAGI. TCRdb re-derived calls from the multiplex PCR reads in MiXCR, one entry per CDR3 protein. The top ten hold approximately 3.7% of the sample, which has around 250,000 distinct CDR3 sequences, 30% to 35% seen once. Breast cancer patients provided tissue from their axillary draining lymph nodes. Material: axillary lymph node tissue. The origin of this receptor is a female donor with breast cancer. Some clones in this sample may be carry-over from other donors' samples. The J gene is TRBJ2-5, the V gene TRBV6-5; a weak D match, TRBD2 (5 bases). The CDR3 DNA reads TGTGCCAGCAGTCACTCCTTCGGGGTAGGGCAAGAGACCCAGTACTTC. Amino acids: CASSHSFGVGQETQYF.